The source of this TCR beta chain is a study of T-cell reconstitution after alpha-beta-depleted transplantation in children. This clonotype showed up just a few times. During its preparation, the TCRbeta library received unique molecular identifiers. TCRdb recomputed calls from the PCR reads with MiXCR, one row per CDR3 protein. Altogether around 500,000 distinct CDR3 sequences are present, under 15% being singletons, with the ten largest covering more than 5.5%. This CDR3 has 17 residues. CDR1 is SGHTA and CDR2 is FQGNSA in the germline V gene. The junction had 14 bases not matched to a gene; V was cut back by 5 bases and J by 4 bases.

The clonotype originates from a human donor who donated a stem cell graft to a child with combined immunodeficiency. The chain links TRBV7-2 to TRBJ1-5, with 7 bases that match TRBD1. Specimen: PBMCs from the stem cell graft donor, collected from the stem cell graft. CDR3 sequence: CASSLTGPGSRNQPQHF. CDR3 nucleotides: TGTGCCAGCAGCCTGACAGGGCCAGGATCGCGAAATCAGCCCCAGCATTTT.